Each of the 4 T cell receptor beta chains below was sequenced from the same sample in a study of blood T cell repertoires in COVID-19. TCRdb keeps only in-frame clones here, not all; method: immunoSEQ multiplex PCR. The table shows 150,000 to 200,000 clones, with around 89% occurring only once. Sequenced sample: peripheral blood. Source of these receptors: a man between 60 and 70 years old with acute or convalescent COVID-19.

The J gene is TRBJ2-1, the V gene TRBV11-2; TRBD1 agrees at 9 bases. Germline CDR1 and CDR2: SGHAT and FQNNGV. The CDR3 sequence is 16 residues long. With V trimmed by 3 bases and J by 4 bases, 7 bases remained unmatched. CDR3 sequence reads: CASSFLEGTGYNEQFF. CDR3 sequence (DNA): TGTGCCAGCAGCTTCCTCGAAGGGACAGGGTACAATGAGCAGTTCTTC.

The chain carries TRBV9 and TRBJ1-4; the D gene is possibly TRBD1 (5 bases). Germline V CDR1 and CDR2: SGDLS, YYNGEE. The V and J ends lost 0 bases and 5 bases respectively, with 17 bases between them. The CDR3 is 17 residues long. The CDR3 sequence: CASSVGGLKGPNEKLFF. As DNA, the CDR3 is TGTGCCAGCAGCGTAGGTGGCCTTAAGGGGCCGAATGAAAAACTGTTTTTT.

V gene TRBV6-1 combines with J gene TRBJ1-2; the D is unclear. CDR3 length equals 15 residues. The V gene lost 0 bases and the J gene lost 5 bases, with 13 bases spanning the gap. Germline lookup yields CDR1 MNHNS and CDR2 SASEGT. The CDR3 loop is CASSEALDPRYGYTF. The CDR3 DNA sequence: TGTGCCAGCAGTGAAGCGCTAGACCCGAGGTATGGCTACACCTTC.

Concerning this clone: Other DNA sequences in the same sample also yield this CDR3. This sequence joins TRBV20-1 and TRBJ1-2; 7 bases line up with TRBD1. CDR1 and CDR2 (germline): DFQATT, SNEGSKA (reference sequence). The ends lost 6 bases at V and 4 bases at J; junction bases unmatched: 2. The CDR3 contains 11 residues. The CDR3 reads CSARDSYGYTF. The CDR3 bases are TGCAGTGCAAGGGACAGCTATGGCTACACCTTC.